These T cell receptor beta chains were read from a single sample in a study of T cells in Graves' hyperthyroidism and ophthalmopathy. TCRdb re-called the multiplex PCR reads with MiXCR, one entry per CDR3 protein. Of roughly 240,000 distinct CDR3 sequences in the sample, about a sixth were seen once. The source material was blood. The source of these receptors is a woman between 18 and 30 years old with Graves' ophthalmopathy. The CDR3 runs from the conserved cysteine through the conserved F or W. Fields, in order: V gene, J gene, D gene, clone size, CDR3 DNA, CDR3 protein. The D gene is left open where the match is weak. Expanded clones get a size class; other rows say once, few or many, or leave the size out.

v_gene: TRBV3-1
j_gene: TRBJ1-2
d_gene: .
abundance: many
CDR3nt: TGTGCCAGCAGCCAAGACTATGGCTACACCTTC
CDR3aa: CASSQDYGYTF

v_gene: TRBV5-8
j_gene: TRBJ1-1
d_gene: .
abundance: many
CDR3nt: TGTGCCAGCAGCAGTGGACAGAGGAACACTGAAGCTTTCTTT
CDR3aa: CASSSGQRNTEAFF

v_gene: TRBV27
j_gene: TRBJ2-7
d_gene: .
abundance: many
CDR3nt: TGTGCCAGCAGTTGGTTCTACGAGCAGTACTTC
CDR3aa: CASSWFYEQYF

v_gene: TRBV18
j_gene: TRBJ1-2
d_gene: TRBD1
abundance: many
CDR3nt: TGTGCCAGCTCCCCAGGACAGGGTGTCTATGGCTACACCTTC
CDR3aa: CASSPGQGVYGYTF

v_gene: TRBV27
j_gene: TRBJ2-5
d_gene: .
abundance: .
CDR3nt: TGTGCCAGCCGCCAGCGGGAGACCCAGTACTTC
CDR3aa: CASRQRETQYF

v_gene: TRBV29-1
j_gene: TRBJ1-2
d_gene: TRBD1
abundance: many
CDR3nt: TGCAGCGTTGAAAGGGGGCTCAACTATGGCTACACCTTC
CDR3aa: CSVERGLNYGYTF

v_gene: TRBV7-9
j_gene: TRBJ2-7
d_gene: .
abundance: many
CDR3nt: TGTGCCAGCAGCTTAGCCGGAGTTTACTACTATAGGTCCTACGAGCAGTACTTC
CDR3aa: CASSLAGVYYYRSYEQYF

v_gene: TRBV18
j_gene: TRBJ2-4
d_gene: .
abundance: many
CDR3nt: TGTGCCAGCTCACCACCGACTATACAGGAAATTGGTGGAAACATTCAGTACTTC
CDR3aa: CASSPPTIQEIGGNIQYF

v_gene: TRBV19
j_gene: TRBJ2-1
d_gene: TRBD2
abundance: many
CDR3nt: TGTGCCAGTACGTCCGGGACTAGCGGATACAATGAGCAGTTCTTC
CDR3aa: CASTSGTSGYNEQFF

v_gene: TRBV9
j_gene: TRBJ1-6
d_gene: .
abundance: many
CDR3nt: TGTGCCAGCAGCGTATCAGTGTCCAATTCACCCCTCCACTTT
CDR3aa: CASSVSVSNSPLHF

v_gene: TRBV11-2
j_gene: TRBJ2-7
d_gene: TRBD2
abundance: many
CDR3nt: TGTGCCAGCAGCTTAGATAGGTTTAGCGGGAGGTCCCGAAGCTCCTACGAGCAGTACTTC
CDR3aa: CASSLDRFSGRSRSSYEQYF

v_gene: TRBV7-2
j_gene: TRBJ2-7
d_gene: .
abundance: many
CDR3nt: TGTGCCAGCAGCTGGGCAGGGACCCCCTCCTACGAGCAGTACTTC
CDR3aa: CASSWAGTPSYEQYF

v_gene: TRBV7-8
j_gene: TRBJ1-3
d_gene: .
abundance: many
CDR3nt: TGTGCCAGCAGCCCGCATGCAAACACCATATATTTT
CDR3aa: CASSPHANTIYF

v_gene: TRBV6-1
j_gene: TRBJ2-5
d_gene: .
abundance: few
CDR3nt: TGTGCCAGCAGTTTCCGGAGAAGGGTGGGTTTCCAAGAGACCCAGTACTTC
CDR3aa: CASSFRRRVGFQETQYF

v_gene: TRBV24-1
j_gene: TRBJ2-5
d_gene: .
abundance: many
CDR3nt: TGTGCCACCAGTGAAAAAGAGACCCAGTACTTC
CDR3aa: CATSEKETQYF

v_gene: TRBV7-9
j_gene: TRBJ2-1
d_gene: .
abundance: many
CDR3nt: TGTGCCAGCACCTCAGACAGGTACAATGAGCAGTTCTTC
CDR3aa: CASTSDRYNEQFF

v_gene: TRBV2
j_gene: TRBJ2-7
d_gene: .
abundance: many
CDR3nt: TGTGCCAGCAGTACAGGGTTCCGCGAGCAGTACTTC
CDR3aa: CASSTGFREQYF

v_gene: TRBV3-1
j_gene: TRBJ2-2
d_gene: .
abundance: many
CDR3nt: TGTGCCAGCAGCCCCACCTCGGGTGTCGGGGAGCTGTTTTTT
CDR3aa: CASSPTSGVGELFF

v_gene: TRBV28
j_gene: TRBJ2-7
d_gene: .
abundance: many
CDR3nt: TGTGCCAGCAGTTTGCTGGGGAGCTACGAGCAGTACTTC
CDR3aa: CASSLLGSYEQYF

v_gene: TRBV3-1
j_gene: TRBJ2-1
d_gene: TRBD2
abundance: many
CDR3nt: TGTGCCAGCAGCACTCGGGGGGGGGCCGGCAATGAGCAGTTCTTC
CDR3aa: CASSTRGGAGNEQFF

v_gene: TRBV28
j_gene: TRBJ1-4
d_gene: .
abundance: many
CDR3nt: TGTGCCAGCAGCCCCCTTTGGGACGAAAAACTGTTTTTT
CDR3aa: CASSPLWDEKLFF

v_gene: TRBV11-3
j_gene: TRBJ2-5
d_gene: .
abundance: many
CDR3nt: TGTGCCAGCAGCTTTCAGTACTTC
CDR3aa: CASSFQYF

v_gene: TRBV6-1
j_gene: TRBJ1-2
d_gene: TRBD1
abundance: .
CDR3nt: TGTGCCAGCGCCCCAACATCGACAGGGATGAACTATGGCTACACCTTC
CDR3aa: CASAPTSTGMNYGYTF

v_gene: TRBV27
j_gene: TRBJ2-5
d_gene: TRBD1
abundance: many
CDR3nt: TGTGCCAGCAGTAGCCCGGGACAGGGTATGGAGACCCAGTACTTC
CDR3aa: CASSSPGQGMETQYF

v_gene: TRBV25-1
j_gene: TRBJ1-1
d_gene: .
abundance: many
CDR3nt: TGTGCCAGCAGGGGGGGGGGCACGAACACTGAAGCTTTCTTT
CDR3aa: CASRGGGTNTEAFF

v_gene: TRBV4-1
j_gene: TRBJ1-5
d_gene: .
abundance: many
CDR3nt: TGCGCCAGCAGCCAAGAGCAGGGGCTCAATCAGCCCCAGCATTTT
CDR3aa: CASSQEQGLNQPQHF

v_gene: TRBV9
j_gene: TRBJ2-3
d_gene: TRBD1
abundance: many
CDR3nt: TGTGCCAGCAGCGTCGGGACAGATCCGACTTTCACAGATACGCAGTATTTT
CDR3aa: CASSVGTDPTFTDTQYF

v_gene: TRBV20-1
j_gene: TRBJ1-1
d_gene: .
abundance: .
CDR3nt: TGCAGTGCAGGCAGGGGAACGGGTACTGAAGCTTTCTTT
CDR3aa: CSAGRGTGTEAFF

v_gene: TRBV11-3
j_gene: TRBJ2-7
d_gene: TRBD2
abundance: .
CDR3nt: TGTGCCAGCAGCCTTGGGACTAGCGGGAGGCTGAGCTCCTACGAGCAGTACTTC
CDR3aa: CASSLGTSGRLSSYEQYF

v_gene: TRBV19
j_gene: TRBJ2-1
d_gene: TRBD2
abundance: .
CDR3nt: TGTGCCAGTAGCCCGGGACTAGCGGCCCTCTATGAGCAGTTCTTC
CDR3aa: CASSPGLAALYEQFF

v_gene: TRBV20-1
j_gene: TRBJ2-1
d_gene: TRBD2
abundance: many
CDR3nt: TGCAGTGCATATAGTAGAGGGAATGCGGGAGGGCCTATGAATGAGCAGTTCTTC
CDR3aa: CSAYSRGNAGGPMNEQFF

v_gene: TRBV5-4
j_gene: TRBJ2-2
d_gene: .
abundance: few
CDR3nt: TGTGCCAGCAGCGTCCGACAGTCGAACACCGGGGAGCTGTTTTTT
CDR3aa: CASSVRQSNTGELFF

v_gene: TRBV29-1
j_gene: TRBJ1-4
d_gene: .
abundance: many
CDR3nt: TGCAGCGTTGTCGGGGGGTCGAATGAAAAACTGTTTTTT
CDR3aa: CSVVGGSNEKLFF

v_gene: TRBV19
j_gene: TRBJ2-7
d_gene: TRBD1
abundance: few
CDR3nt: TGTGCCAGTAGTATAGGCGACAGGGGCCCCTACGAGCAGTACTTC
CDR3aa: CASSIGDRGPYEQYF

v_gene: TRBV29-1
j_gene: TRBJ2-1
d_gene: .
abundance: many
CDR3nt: TGCAGCGTTGATGTCGGGGCGGGCGCGGGAAATGAGCAGTTCTTC
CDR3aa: CSVDVGAGAGNEQFF

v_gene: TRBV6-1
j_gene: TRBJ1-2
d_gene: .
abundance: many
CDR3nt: TGTGCCAGCAGTGACAGGGGCAAGGCCTATGGCTACACCTTC
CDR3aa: CASSDRGKAYGYTF

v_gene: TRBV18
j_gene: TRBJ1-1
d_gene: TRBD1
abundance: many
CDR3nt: TGTGCCAGCTCCCTAAACAGGGGGCGAATCGCTTTCTTT
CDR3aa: CASSLNRGRIAFF

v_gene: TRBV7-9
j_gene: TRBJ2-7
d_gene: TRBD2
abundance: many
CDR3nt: TGTGCCAGCAGCTTAGGGGAGGGTTCAGTCTACGAGCAGTACTTC
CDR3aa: CASSLGEGSVYEQYF

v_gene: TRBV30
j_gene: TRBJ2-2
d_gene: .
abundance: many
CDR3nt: TGTGCCTGGAGTGGCGGCGGGGAGCTGTTTTTT
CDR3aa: CAWSGGGELFF

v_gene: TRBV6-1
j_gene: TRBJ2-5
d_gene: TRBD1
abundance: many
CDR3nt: TGTGCCAGCAGCCTCTCTTGGGGGACAGCACAAGAGACCCAGTACTTC
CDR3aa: CASSLSWGTAQETQYF

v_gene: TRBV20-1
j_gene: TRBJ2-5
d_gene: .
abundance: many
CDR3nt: TGCAGTGCTAGTAGGGGGAGCCAAGAGACCCAGTACTTC
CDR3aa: CSASRGSQETQYF

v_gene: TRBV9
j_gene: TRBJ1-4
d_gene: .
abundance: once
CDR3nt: TGTGCCAGCAGCGCCTCGCGAGAGGTAATTAATGAAAAACTGTTTTTT
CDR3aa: CASSASREVINEKLFF

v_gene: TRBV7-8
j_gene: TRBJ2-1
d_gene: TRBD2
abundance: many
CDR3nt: TGTGCCAGCAGCCTAACCGGGACTAGCGGGAAACGGTACAATGAGCAGTTCTTC
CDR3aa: CASSLTGTSGKRYNEQFF